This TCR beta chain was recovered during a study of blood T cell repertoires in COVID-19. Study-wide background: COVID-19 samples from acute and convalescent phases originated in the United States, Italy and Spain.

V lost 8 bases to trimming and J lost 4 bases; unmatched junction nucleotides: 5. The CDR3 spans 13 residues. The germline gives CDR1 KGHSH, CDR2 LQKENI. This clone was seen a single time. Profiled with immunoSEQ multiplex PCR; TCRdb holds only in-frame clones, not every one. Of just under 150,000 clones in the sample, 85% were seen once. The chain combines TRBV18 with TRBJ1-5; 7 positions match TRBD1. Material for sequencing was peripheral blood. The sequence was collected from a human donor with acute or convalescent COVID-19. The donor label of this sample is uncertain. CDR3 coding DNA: TGTGCCAGCCAGGGGACAGTTAATCAGCCCCAGCATTTT. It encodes CASQGTVNQPQHF.